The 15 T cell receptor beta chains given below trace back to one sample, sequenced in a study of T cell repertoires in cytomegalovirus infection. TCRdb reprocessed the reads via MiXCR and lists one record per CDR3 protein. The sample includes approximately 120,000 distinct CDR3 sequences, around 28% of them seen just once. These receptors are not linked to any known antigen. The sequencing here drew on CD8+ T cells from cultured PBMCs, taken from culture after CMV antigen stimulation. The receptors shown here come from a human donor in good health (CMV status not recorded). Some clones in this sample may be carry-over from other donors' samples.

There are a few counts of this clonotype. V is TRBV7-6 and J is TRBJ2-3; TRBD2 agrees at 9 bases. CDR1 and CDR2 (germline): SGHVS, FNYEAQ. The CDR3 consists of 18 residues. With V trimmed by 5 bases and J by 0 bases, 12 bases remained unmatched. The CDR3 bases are TGTGCCAGCAGCGTCATACAGCGGGGGGACCCTAGCACAGATACGCAGTATTTT. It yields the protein CASSVIQRGDPSTDTQYF.

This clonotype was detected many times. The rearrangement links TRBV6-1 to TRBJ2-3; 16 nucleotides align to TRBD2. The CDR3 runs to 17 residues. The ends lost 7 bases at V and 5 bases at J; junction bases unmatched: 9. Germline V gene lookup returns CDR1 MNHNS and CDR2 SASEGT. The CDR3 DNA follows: TGTGCCAGCATCGTTTTGGGACTAGCGGGGGGGAGAGATACGCAGTATTTT. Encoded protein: CASIVLGLAGGRDTQYF.

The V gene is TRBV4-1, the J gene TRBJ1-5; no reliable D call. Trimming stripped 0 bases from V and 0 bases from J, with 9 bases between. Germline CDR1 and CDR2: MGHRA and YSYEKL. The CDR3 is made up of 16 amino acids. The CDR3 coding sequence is TGCGCCAGCAGCCAAGATCCCCTGGGTAGCAATCAGCCCCAGCATTTT. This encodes CASSQDPLGSNQPQHF.

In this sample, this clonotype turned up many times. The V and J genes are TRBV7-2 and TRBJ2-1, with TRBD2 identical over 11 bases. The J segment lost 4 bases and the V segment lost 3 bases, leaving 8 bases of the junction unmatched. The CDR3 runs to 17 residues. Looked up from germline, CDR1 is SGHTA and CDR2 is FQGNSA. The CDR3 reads CASSLSWTSGLYNEQFF. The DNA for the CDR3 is TGTGCCAGCAGCTTGAGTTGGACTAGCGGGCTTTACAATGAGCAGTTCTTC.

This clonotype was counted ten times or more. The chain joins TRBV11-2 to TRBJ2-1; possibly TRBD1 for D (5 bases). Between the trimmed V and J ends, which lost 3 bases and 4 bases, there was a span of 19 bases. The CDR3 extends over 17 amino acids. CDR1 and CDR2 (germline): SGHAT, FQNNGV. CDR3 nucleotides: TGTGCCAGCAGCTTTGGTTTCGTGGGGCCAGATTACAATGAGCAGTTCTTC. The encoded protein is CASSFGFVGPDYNEQFF.

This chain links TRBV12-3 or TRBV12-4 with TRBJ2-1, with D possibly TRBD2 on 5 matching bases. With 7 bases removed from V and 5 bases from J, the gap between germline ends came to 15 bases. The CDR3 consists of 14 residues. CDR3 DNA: TGTGCCAGCAAGGACTCCGGGCACCACAATGAGCAGTTCTTC. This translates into CASKDSGHHNEQFF.

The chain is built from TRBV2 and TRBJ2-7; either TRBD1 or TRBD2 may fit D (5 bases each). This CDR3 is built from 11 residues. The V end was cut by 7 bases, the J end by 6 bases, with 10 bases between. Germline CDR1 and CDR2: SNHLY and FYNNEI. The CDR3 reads CASTHGTEQYF. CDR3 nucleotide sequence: TGTGCCAGCACGCACGGGACCGAGCAGTACTTC.

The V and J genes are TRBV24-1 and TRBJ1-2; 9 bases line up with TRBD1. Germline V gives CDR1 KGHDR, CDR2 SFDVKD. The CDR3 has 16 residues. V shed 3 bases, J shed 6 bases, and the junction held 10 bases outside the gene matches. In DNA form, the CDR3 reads TGTGCCACCAGTGATGGGGACAGGGCCTGGGGCGATGGCTACACCTTC. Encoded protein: CATSDGDRAWGDGYTF.

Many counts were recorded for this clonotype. The CDR3 loop is CASSEGNQPQHF. The CDR3 DNA follows: TGTGCCAGCAGTGAGGGCAATCAGCCCCAGCATTTT. The chain couples TRBV6-1 to TRBJ1-5; no definite D call. V was pared by 3 bases and J by 2 bases, with 2 bases between. This CDR3 has 12 residues. Germline-derived CDR1 and CDR2 are MNHNS and SASEGT.

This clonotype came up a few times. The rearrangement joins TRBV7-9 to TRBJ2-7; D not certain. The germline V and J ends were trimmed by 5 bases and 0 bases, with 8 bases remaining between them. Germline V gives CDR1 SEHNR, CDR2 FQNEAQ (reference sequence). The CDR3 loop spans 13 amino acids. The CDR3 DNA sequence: TGTGCCAGCAGCCCACCACGCTCCTACGAGCAGTACTTC. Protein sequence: CASSPPRSYEQYF.

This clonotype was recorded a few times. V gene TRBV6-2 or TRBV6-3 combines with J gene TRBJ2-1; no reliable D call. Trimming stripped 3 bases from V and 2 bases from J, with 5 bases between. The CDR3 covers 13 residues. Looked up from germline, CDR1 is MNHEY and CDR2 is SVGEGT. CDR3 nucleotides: TGTGCCAGCAGTTATCTCGCCTACAATGAGCAGTTCTTC. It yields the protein CASSYLAYNEQFF.

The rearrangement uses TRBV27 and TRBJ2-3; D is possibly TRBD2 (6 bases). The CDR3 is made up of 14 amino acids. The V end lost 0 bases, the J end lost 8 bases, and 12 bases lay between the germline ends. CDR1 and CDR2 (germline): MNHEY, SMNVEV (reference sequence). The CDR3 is CASSLSHGGGTQYF. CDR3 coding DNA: TGTGCCAGCAGTTTATCGCACGGGGGTGGTACGCAGTATTTT.

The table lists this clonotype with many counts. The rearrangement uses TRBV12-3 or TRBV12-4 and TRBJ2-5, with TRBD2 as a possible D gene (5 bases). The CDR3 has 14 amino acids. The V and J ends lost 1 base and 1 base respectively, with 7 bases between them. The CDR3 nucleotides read TGTGCCAGCAGTTTAGGGAGGCTCCAAGAGACCCAGTACTTC. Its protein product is CASSLGRLQETQYF.

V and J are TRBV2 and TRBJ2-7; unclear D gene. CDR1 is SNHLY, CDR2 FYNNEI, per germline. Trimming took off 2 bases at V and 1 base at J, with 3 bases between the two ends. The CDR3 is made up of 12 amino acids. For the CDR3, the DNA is TGTGCCAGCAGTGAACCATCCTACGAGCAGTACTTC. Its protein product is CASSEPSYEQYF.

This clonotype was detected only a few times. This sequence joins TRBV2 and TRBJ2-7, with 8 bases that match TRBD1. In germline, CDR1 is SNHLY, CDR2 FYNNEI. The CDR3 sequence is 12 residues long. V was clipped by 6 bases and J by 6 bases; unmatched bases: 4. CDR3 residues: CASSPGQVEQYF. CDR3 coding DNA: TGTGCCAGCAGCCCGGGACAGGTCGAGCAGTACTTC.